Presented here are 21 T cell receptor beta chains from one specimen sequenced in a study of T cell changes during pregnancy in multiple sclerosis. Generated by immunoSEQ multiplex PCR, the TCRdb table keeps only in-frame clones and is missing some. The table includes about 59,000 clones, 80% to 95% detected once. The source material was peripheral blood, sampled in the third trimester of pregnancy. Every receptor here comes from a female donor in good health, enrolled as a control in a pregnancy study.

CDR3 in amino acids: CASSLQGGSGGELFF. CDR3 in DNA: TGTGCCAGCAGTCTACAGGGGGGATCGGGCGGGGAGCTGTTTTTT. The chain employs TRBV28 and TRBJ2-2, with 8 positions matching TRBD1. In germline, CDR1 is MDHEN, CDR2 SYDVKM. Germline trimming cut 5 bases from V and 7 bases from J; bases unmatched to any gene: 9. The CDR3 is 15 amino acids.

The chain recombines TRBV19 with TRBJ1-2; 8 bases match TRBD1. CDR1 and CDR2 (germline): LNHDA, SQIVND (reference sequence). The CDR3 runs to 15 residues. The J segment lost 2 bases and the V segment lost 7 bases, leaving 9 bases of the junction unmatched. The chain's CDR3 is CASTPADRANYGYTF. In DNA form, the CDR3 reads TGTGCCAGTACCCCAGCGGACAGGGCCAACTATGGCTACACCTTC.

This clone rates as medium-sized. The chain is built from TRBV13 and TRBJ2-1, with 7 bases aligning to TRBD2. Looked up from germline, CDR1 is PRHDT and CDR2 is FYEKMQ (reference sequence). This CDR3 region has 16 residues. Trimming cost V 3 bases and J 0 bases; bases outside gene matches: 5. The CDR3 DNA sequence: TGTGCCAGCAGCTTCTGGCTAGCGGACTCCTACAATGAGCAGTTCTTC. This gives the protein CASSFWLADSYNEQFF.

This chain joins TRBV5-1 and TRBJ1-2; 10 bases align to TRBD1. V lost 4 bases to trimming and J lost 10 bases; unmatched junction nucleotides: 7. Germline V gene sequence: CDR1 SGHRS, CDR2 YFSETQ. The CDR3 runs to 13 residues. CDR3 bases: TGCGCCAGCAGCCCCGTTGGGACAGGGGCCTACACCTTC. This sequence encodes CASSPVGTGAYTF.

The chain employs TRBV18 and TRBJ1-1; maybe TRBD1 (5 bases). CDR3 length: 15 residues. The germline gives CDR1 KGHSH, CDR2 LQKENI. V lost 3 bases, J lost 0 bases, and 11 bases lay in between. DNA for the CDR3: TGTGCCAGCTCACCCGCGGGGCCTATGAACACTGAAGCTTTCTTT. Amino acids: CASSPAGPMNTEAFF.

V and J are TRBV20-1 and TRBJ1-1; 8 positions agree with TRBD1. CDR1 and CDR2 from the germline V gene are DFQATT and SNEGSKA (reference sequence). The CDR3 runs to 11 residues. The trim removed 8 bases at V and 3 bases at J, leaving 2 bases unmatched. The CDR3 sequence is CSPRGHTEAFF. The CDR3 nucleotides read TGCAGTCCCAGGGGGCACACTGAAGCTTTCTTT.

This clone appeared once. The V gene is TRBV18, the J gene TRBJ1-2; maybe TRBD1 (6 bases). Trimming took off 2 bases at V and 5 bases at J, with 12 bases between the two ends. CDR3 length: 14 residues. Germline V gene lookup returns CDR1 KGHSH and CDR2 LQKENI. The CDR3 sequence is CASSPNREWYGYTF. For the CDR3, the DNA is TGTGCCAGCTCACCAAACAGGGAGTGGTATGGCTACACCTTC.

The J gene is TRBJ2-7, the V gene TRBV7-3; 7 bases match TRBD2. Unmatched junction bases numbered 8, after V lost 0 bases and J lost 9 bases. This CDR3 has 14 amino acids. CDR1 and CDR2 from the germline V gene are SGHTA and FQGTGA. The CDR3 DNA reads TGTGCCAGCAGCTTAACGGGGTCTAGCGGTCGGCAGTACTTC. Protein: CASSLTGSSGRQYF.

The V call is TRBV2, the J call TRBJ2-5; D remains ambiguous. This CDR3 comprises 10 residues. Germline assignment: CDR1 SNHLY and CDR2 FYNNEI. Trimming removed 8 bases at V and 4 bases at J, with 5 bases between. The DNA of the CDR3 is TGTGCCAGCCTTCGAGAGACCCAGTACTTC. It encodes CASLRETQYF.

This clone has only one observation. The chain is built from TRBV7-2 and TRBJ2-3, with TRBD2 identical over 9 bases. The trim removed 1 base at V and 6 bases at J, leaving 11 bases unmatched. CDR1 is SGHTA and CDR2 is FQGNSA in the germline V gene. This CDR3 comprises 17 residues. DNA of the CDR3: TGTGCCAGCAGCTTAGGAGTCGGCGGGAGGGGGCAGGATACGCAGTATTTT. This gives the protein CASSLGVGGRGQDTQYF.

This chain uses TRBV5-1 with TRBJ2-1, with 7 nucleotides matching TRBD1. CDR3 length: 15 amino acids. In germline, CDR1 is SGHRS, CDR2 YFSETQ. The ends lost 2 bases at V and 7 bases at J; junction bases unmatched: 9. The CDR3 nucleotides read TGCGCCAGCAGCTTTCCCGGGACAGAAGAAAATGAGCAGTTCTTC. It translates to CASSFPGTEENEQFF.

The V gene is TRBV7-2, the J gene TRBJ1-6; possible D gene TRBD1, 5 bases. The CDR3 extends over 15 amino acids. The ends were cut back, 0 bases at V and 6 bases at J, with 9 bases in the middle. The V gene's germline CDR1 is SGHTA and CDR2 FQGNSA. CDR3 bases: TGTGCCAGCAGCTTAGCGCAGGGTCCTAATTCACCCCTCCACTTT. Translated: CASSLAQGPNSPLHF.

In this sample, this clone turned up once. The chain is built from TRBV18 and TRBJ2-1, with 9 bases matching TRBD2. V shed 3 bases, J shed 0 bases, and the junction held 3 bases outside the gene matches. The CDR3 contains 16 residues. Germline V gives CDR1 KGHSH, CDR2 LQKENI. CDR3 coding DNA: TGTGCCAGCTCACCGTTTAGCGGGAGCTCCTACAATGAGCAGTTCTTC. Protein sequence: CASSPFSGSSYNEQFF. Full variable domain (remainder filled in from reference TRBV18 and TRBJ2-1): NAGVMQNPRHLVRRRGQEARLRCSPMKGHSHVYWYRQLPEEGLKFMVYLQKENIIDESGMPKERFSAEFPKEGPSILRIQQVVRGDSAAYFCASSPFSGSSYNEQFFGPGTRLTVL.

This rearrangement joins TRBV7-2 to TRBJ1-2, with D hard to call. Germline loops: CDR1 SGHTA, CDR2 FQGNSA. This CDR3 region has 14 residues. V lost 1 base and J 9 bases, leaving 15 bases between the germline ends. The CDR3 here is CASSLGGRLGSYTF. The DNA for the CDR3 is TGTGCCAGCAGCTTAGGCGGCCGGCTAGGAAGCTACACCTTC.

This chain's CDR3 is CASLGGSEQFF. DNA of the CDR3: TGTGCCAGCTTAGGGGGTAGTGAGCAGTTCTTC. This chain uses TRBV6-5 with TRBJ2-1; D might be TRBD1 (6 bases). The germline V gene encodes CDR1 MNHEY and CDR2 SVGAGI. The V gene lost 8 bases and the J gene lost 9 bases, with 11 bases spanning the gap. The CDR3 is 11 residues long.

V and J are TRBV28 and TRBJ2-7, with 7 bases that match TRBD2. The CDR3 contains 16 residues. The germline V gene encodes CDR1 MDHEN and CDR2 SYDVKM. J was trimmed by 1 base and V by 5 bases; bases with no gene match: 11. CDR3 loop: CASSPGFLAASYEQYF. CDR3 DNA: TGTGCCAGCAGTCCGGGTTTTCTAGCGGCATCCTACGAGCAGTACTTC.

The J gene is TRBJ2-7, the V gene TRBV11-1; 9 bases agree with TRBD1. The germline V gene encodes CDR1 SGHAT and CDR2 FQDESV (reference sequence). The CDR3 runs to 16 residues. The ends lost 4 bases at V and 1 base at J; junction bases unmatched: 8. This CDR3 reads CASSWVTGGVSYEQYF. CDR3 DNA sequence: TGTGCCAGCAGCTGGGTAACAGGGGGCGTATCCTACGAGCAGTACTTC.

This chain uses TRBV11-3 with TRBJ2-1; D remains ambiguous. The germline V and J ends were trimmed by 5 bases and 7 bases, with 9 bases remaining between them. This CDR3 spans 12 amino acids. Germline CDR1 and CDR2: SGHNT and YENEEA. The CDR3 reads CASSLGRNEQFF. As DNA, the CDR3 is TGTGCCAGCAGCCTTGGTAGAAATGAGCAGTTCTTC. Complete variable domain (other parts from reference TRBV11-3 and TRBJ2-1): EAGVVQSPRYKIIEKKQPVAFWCNPISGHNTLYWYLQNLGQGPELLIRYENEEAVDDSQLPKDRFSAERLKGVDSTLKIQPAELGDSAVYLCASSLGRNEQFFGPGTRLTVL.

The chain is built from TRBV19 and TRBJ2-7; D uncertain. The V gene lost 3 bases and the J gene lost 0 bases, with 12 bases spanning the gap. Germline V CDR1 and CDR2: LNHDA, SQIVND (reference sequence). The CDR3 has 15 amino acids. CDR3 in DNA: TGTGCCAGTAGTATCGCGGCTGTCAGCTCCTACGAGCAGTACTTC. Its protein is CASSIAAVSSYEQYF.

CDR3 sequence: CASSYSGTGGQKAFF. The DNA for the CDR3 is TGTGCCAGCAGTTACTCAGGGACAGGGGGCCAGAAGGCTTTCTTT. This chain connects TRBV6-5 to TRBJ1-1; TRBD1 matches at 12 bases. Looked up from germline, CDR1 is MNHEY and CDR2 is SVGAGI. The CDR3 has 15 amino acids. After removal of 0 bases from V and 11 bases from J, the junction contained 7 bases not matched to a gene.

The rearrangement links TRBV27 to TRBJ2-3; 8 bases are a match to TRBD1. Germline V gene lookup returns CDR1 MNHEY and CDR2 SMNVEV (reference sequence). The trim removed 4 bases at V and 4 bases at J, leaving 1 base unmatched. The CDR3 totals 13 residues. The CDR3 region is CASSSQGADTQYF. The CDR3 DNA sequence: TGTGCCAGCAGTTCACAGGGGGCAGATACGCAGTATTTT.